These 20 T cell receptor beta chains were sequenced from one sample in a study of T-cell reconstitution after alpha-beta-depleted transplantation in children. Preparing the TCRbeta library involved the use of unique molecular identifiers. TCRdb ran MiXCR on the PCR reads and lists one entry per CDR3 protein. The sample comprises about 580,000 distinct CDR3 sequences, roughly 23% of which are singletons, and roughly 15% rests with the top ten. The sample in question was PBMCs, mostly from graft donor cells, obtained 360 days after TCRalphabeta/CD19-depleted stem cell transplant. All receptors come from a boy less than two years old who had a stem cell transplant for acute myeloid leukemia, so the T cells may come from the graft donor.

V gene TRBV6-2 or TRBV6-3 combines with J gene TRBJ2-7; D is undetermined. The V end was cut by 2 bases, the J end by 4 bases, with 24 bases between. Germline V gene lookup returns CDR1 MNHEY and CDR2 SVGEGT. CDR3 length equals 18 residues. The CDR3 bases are TGTGCCAGCAGTTACCTCGGCCGGATTGGTGATAGAGATTACGAGCAGTACGTC. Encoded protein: CASSYLGRIGDRDYEQYV.

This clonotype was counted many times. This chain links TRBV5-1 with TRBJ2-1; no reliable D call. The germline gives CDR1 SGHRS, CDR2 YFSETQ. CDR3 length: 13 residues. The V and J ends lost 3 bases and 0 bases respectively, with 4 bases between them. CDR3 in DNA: TGCGCCAGCAGCTACCTCTCCTACAATGAGCAGTTCTTC. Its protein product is CASSYLSYNEQFF.

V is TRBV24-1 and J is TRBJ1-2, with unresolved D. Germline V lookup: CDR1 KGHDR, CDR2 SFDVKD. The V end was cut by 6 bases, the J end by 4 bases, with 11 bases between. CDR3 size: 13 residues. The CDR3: CATSIATGYGYTF. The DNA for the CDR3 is TGTGCCACCAGTATTGCCACGGGCTATGGCTACACCTTC.

The CDR3 sequence: CASRDRGGAGTGELFF. The CDR3 DNA follows: TGTGCCAGCAGGGACCGAGGGGGGGCAGGGACCGGGGAGCTGTTTTTT. The genes are TRBV5-5 and TRBJ2-2; perhaps TRBD2 as D (7 bases). The germline V gene has CDR1 SGHKS and CDR2 YYEKEE (reference sequence). V was trimmed by 5 bases and J by 5 bases, leaving 19 bases between them. The CDR3 contains 16 residues.

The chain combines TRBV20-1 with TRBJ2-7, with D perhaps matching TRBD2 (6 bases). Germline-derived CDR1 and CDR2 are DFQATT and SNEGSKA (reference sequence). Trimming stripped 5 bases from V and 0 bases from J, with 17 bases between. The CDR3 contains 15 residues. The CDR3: CSASYGGITSYEQYF. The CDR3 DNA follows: TGCAGTGCTTCTTACGGGGGAATTACCTCCTACGAGCAGTACTTC.

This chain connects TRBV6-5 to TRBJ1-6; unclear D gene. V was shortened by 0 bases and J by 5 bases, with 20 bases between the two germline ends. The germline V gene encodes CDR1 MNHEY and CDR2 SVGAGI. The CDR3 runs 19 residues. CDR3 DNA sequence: TGTGCCAGCAGTTACTCACCCTATCAGCTTCAACGGGATAATTCACCCCTCCACTTT. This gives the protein CASSYSPYQLQRDNSPLHF.

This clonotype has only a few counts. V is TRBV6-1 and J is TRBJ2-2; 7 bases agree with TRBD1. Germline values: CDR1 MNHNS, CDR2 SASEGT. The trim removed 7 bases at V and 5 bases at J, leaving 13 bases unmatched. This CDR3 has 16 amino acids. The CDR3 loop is CASISFRDSLTGELFF. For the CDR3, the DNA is TGTGCCAGCATCTCGTTCCGGGACAGCCTGACCGGGGAGCTGTTTTTT.

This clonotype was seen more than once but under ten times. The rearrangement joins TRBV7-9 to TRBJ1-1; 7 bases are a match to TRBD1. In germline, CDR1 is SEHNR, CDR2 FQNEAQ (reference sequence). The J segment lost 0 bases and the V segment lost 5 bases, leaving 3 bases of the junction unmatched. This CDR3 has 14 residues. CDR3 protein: CASSETGLNTEAFF. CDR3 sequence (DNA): TGTGCCAGCAGCGAGACAGGGTTGAACACTGAAGCTTTCTTT.

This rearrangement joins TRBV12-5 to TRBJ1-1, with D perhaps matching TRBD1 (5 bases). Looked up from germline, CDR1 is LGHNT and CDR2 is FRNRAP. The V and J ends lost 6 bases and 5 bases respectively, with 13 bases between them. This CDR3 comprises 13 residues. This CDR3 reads CASGTYGGTEAFF. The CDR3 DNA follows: TGTGCTAGTGGGACATACGGGGGGACTGAAGCTTTCTTT. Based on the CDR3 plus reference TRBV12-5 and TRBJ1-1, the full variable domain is DARVTQTPRHKVTEMGQEVTMRCQPILGHNTVFWYRQTMMQGLELLAYFRNRAPLDDSGMPKDRFSAEMPDATLATLKIQPSEPRDSAVYFCASGTYGGTEAFFGQGTRLTVV.

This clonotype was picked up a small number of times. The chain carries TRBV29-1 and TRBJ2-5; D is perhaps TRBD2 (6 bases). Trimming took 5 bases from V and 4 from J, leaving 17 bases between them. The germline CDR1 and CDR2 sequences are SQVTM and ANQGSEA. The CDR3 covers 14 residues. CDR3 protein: CSVKGGGKIETQYF. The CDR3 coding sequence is TGCAGCGTTAAGGGTGGGGGGAAGATAGAGACCCAGTACTTC.

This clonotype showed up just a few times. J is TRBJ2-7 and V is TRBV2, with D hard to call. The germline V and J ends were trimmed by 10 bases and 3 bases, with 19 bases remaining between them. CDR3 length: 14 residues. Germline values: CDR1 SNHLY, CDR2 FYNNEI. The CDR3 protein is CATQQGLWDYEQYF. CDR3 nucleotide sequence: TGTGCCACCCAACAAGGCTTGTGGGACTACGAGCAGTACTTC.

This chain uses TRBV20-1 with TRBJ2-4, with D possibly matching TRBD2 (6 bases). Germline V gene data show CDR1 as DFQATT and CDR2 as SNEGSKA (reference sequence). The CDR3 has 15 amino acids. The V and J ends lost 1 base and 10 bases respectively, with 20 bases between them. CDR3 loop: CSARGRGTGRGIQYF. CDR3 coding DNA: TGCAGTGCTAGAGGCCGGGGGACGGGACGGGGGATTCAGTACTTC.

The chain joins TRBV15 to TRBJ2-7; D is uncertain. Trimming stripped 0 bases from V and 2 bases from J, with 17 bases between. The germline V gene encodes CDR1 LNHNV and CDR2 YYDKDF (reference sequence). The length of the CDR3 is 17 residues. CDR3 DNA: TGTGCCACCAGCAGAGATCGAGGTAGACATATCACCTACGAGCAGTACGTC. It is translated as CATSRDRGRHITYEQYV.

Here the CDR3 DNA reads TGTGCCAGCAGTTCGACAGGGGGCTGGGGCTACACCTTC. This codes for CASSSTGGWGYTF. This chain links TRBV7-6 with TRBJ1-2, with 10 bases matching TRBD1. The CDR3 consists of 13 residues. Trimming cost V 6 bases and J 8 bases; bases outside gene matches: 6. The germline CDR1 and CDR2 sequences are SGHVS and FNYEAQ.

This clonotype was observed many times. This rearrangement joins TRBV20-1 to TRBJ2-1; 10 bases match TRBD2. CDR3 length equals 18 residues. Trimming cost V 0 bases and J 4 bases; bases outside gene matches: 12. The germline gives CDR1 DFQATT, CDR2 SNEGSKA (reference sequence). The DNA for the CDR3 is TGCAGTGCTAGAGATAGAGGGAGTCTAGCGGGAGATTACAATGAGCAGTTCTTC. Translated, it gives CSARDRGSLAGDYNEQFF.

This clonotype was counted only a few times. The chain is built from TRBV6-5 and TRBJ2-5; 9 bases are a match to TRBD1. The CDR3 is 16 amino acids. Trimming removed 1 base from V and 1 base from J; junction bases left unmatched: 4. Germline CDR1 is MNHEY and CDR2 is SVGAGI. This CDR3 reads CASSYFGTGSQETQYF. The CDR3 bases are TGTGCCAGCAGTTACTTTGGGACAGGGAGCCAAGAGACCCAGTACTTC.

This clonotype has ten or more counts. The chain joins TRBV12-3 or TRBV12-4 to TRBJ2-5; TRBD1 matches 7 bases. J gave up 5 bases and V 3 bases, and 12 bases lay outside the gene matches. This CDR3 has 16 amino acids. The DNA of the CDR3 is TGTGCCAGCAGTTTCCCCGCGACAGGGCAATGGGAGACCCAGTACTTC. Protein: CASSFPATGQWETQYF.

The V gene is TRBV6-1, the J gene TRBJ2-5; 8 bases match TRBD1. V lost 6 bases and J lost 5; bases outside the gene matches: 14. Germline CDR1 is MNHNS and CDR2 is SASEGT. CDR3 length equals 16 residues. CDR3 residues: CASRRTGTNRWETQYF. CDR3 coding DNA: TGTGCCAGCAGGAGGACAGGGACGAATAGATGGGAGACCCAGTACTTC.

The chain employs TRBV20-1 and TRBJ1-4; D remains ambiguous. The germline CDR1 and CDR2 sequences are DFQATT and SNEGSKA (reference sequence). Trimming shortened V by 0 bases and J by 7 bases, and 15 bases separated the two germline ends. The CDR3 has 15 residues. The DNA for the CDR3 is TGCAGTGCTAGAGATTACCAAGAGCCAGGTGAAAAACTGTTTTTT. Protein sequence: CSARDYQEPGEKLFF.

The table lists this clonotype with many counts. CDR3: CASSVAPRPTGLETQYF. Written as DNA, the CDR3 is TGTGCCAGCAGCGTAGCCCCTCGGCCTACAGGCTTAGAGACCCAGTACTTC. This sequence joins TRBV9 and TRBJ2-5, with TRBD1 as a possible D gene (5 bases). Germline V gives CDR1 SGDLS, CDR2 YYNGEE. The CDR3 length is 17 residues. Between the trimmed V and J ends, which lost 0 bases and 4 bases, there was a span of 19 bases.